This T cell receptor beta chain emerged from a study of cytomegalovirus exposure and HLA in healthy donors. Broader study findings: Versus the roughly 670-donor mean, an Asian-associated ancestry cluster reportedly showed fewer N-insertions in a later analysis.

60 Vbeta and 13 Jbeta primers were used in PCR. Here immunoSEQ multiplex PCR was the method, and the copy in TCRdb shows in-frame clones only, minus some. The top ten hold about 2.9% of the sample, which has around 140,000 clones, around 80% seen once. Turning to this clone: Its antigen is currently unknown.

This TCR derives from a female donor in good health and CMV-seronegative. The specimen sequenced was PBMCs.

The CDR3 loop reads CSAGSETQYF. Written as DNA, the CDR3 is TGCAGTGCCGGGAGCGAGACCCAGTACTTC. J is TRBJ2-5 and V is TRBV20-1; weak D call: TRBD2 (6 bases). V was shortened by 6 bases and J by 5 bases, with 7 bases between the two germline ends. This CDR3 comprises 10 residues. In germline, CDR1 is DFQATT, CDR2 SNEGSKA (reference sequence).